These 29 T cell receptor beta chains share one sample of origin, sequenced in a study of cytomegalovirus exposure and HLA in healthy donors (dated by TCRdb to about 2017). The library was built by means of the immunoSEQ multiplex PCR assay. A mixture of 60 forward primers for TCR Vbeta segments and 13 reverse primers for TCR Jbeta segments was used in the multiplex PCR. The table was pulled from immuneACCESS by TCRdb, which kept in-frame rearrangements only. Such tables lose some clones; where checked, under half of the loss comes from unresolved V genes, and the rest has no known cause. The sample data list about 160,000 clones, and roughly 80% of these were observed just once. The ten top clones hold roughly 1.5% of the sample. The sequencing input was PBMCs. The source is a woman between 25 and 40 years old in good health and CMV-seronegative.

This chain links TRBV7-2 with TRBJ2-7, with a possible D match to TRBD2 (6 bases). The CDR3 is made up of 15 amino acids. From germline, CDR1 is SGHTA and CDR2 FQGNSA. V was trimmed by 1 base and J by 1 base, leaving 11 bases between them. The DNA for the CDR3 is TGTGCCAGCAGCTTAGGGAGGGGCCCGTCCTACGAGCAGTACTTC. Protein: CASSLGRGPSYEQYF.

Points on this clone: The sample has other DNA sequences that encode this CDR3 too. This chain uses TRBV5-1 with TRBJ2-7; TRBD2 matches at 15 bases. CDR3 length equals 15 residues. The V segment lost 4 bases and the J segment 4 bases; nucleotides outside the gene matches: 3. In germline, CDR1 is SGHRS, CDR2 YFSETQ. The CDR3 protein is CASSPGTSGGYEQYF. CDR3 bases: TGCGCCAGCAGCCCCGGGACTAGCGGGGGGTACGAGCAGTACTTC.

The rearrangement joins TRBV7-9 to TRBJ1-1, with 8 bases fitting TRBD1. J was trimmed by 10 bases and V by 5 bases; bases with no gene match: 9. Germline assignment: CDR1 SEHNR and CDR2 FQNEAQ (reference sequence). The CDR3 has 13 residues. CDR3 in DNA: TGTGCCAGCAGCGATGGACAGGGCTTGTCAGCTTTCTTT. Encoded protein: CASSDGQGLSAFF.

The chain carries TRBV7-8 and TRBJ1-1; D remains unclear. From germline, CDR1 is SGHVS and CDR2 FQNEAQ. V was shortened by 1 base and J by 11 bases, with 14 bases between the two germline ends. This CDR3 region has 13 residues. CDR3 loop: CASSLVREERAFF. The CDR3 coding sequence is TGTGCCAGCAGCTTAGTGCGCGAGGAGAGGGCTTTCTTT.

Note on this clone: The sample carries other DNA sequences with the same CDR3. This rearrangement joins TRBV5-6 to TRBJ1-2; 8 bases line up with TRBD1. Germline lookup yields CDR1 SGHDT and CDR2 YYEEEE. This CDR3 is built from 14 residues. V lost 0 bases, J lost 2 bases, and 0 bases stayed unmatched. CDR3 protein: CASSLGQGNYGYTF. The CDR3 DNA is TGTGCCAGCAGCTTGGGACAGGGGAACTATGGCTACACCTTC.

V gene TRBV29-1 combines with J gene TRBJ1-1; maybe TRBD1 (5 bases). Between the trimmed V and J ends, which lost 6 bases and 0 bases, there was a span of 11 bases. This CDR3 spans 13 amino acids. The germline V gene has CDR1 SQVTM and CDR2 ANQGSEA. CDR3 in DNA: TGCAGCGTCGACAGCCCAATGAACACTGAAGCTTTCTTT. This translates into CSVDSPMNTEAFF. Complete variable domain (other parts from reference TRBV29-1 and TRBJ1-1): SAVISQKPSRDICQRGTSLTIQCQVDSQVTMMFWYRQQPGQSLTLIATANQGSEATYESGFVIDKFPISRPNLTFSTLTVSNMSPEDSSIYLCSVDSPMNTEAFFGQGTRLTVV.

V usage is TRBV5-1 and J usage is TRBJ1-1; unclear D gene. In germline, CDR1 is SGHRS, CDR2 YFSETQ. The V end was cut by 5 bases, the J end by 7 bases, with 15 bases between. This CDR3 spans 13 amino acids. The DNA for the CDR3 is TGCGCCAGCAGGGACTCCCGGGGTGATGAAGCTTTCTTT. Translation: CASRDSRGDEAFF. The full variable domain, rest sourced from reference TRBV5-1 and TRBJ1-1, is KAGVTQTPRYLIKTRGQQVTLSCSPISGHRSVSWYQQTPGQGLQFLFEYFSETQRNKGNFPGRFSGRQFSNSRSEMNVSTLELGDSALYLCASRDSRGDEAFFGQGTRLTVV.

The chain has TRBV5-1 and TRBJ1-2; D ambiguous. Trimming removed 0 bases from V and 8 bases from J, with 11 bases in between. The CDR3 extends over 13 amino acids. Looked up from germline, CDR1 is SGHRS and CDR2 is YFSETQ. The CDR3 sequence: CASSLAVGKGYTF. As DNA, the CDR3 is TGCGCCAGCAGCTTGGCCGTGGGCAAGGGCTACACCTTC.

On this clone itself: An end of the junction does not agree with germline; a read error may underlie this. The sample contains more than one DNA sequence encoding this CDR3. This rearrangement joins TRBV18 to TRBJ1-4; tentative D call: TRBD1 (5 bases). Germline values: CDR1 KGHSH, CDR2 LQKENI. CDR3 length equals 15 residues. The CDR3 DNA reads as TGTGCTAGCTCACCACCGGGCAGGGTAAATGAAAAACTGTTTTTT. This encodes CASSPPGRVNEKLFF.

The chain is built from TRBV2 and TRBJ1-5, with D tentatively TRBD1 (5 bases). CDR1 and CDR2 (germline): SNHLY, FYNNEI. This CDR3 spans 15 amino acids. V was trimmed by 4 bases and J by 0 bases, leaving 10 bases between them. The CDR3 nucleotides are TGTGCCAGCAGTGCAGGGTTGAATAGCAATCAGCCCCAGCATTTT. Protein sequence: CASSAGLNSNQPQHF.

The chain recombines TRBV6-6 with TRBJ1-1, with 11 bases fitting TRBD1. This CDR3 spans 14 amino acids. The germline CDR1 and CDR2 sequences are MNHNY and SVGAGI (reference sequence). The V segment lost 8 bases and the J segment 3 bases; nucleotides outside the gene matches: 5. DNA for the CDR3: TGTGCCAGCGTGGACAGGGGGCCGGACACTGAAGCTTTCTTT. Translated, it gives CASVDRGPDTEAFF.

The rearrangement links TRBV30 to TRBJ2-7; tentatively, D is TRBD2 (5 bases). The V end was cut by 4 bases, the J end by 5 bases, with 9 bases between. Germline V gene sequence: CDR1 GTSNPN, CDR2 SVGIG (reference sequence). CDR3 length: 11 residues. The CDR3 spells CAWTRLNEQYF. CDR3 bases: TGTGCCTGGACCAGACTAAACGAGCAGTACTTC.

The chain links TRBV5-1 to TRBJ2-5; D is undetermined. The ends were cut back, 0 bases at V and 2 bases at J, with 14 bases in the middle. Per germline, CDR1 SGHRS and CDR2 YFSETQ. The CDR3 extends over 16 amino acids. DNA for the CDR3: TGCGCCAGCAGCTTGGTGGGCAGATCCCTACAAGAGACCCAGTACTTC. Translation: CASSLVGRSLQETQYF.

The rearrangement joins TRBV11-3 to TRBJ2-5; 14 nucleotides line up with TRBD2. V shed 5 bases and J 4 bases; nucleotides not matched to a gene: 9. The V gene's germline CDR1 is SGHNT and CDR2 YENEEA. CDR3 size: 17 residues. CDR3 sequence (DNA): TGTGCCAGCAGCAAACGGGCCGGGACTAGCGGGGGAGAGACCCAGTACTTC. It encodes CASSKRAGTSGGETQYF. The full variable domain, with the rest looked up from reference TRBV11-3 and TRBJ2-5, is EAGVVQSPRYKIIEKKQPVAFWCNPISGHNTLYWYLQNLGQGPELLIRYENEEAVDDSQLPKDRFSAERLKGVDSTLKIQPAELGDSAVYLCASSKRAGTSGGETQYFGPGTRLLVL.

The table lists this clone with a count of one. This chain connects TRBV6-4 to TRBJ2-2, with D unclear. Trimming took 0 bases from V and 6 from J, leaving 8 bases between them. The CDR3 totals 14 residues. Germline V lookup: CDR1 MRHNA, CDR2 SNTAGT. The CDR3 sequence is CASSDSIEAGELFF. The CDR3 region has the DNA TGTGCCAGCAGTGACTCGATAGAGGCCGGGGAGCTGTTTTTT.

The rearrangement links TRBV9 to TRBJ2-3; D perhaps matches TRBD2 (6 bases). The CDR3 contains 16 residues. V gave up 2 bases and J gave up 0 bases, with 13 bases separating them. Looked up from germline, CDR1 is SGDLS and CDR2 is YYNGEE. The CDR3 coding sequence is TGTGCCAGCAGCGTGAGGTGGGGGACTAGCACAGATACGCAGTATTTT. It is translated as CASSVRWGTSTDTQYF.

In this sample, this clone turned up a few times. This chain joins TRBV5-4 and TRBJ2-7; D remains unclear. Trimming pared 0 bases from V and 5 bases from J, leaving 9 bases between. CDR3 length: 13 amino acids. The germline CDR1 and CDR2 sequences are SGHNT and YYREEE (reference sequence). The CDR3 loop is CASSLVSADEQYF. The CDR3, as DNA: TGTGCCAGCAGCTTGGTTTCTGCGGACGAGCAGTACTTC.

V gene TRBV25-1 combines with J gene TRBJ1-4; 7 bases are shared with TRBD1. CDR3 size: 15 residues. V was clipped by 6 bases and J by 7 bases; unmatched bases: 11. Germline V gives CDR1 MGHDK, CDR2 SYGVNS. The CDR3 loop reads CASSHSTGMGEKLFF. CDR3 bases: TGTGCCAGCAGCCACTCGACAGGGATGGGTGAAAAACTGTTTTTT.

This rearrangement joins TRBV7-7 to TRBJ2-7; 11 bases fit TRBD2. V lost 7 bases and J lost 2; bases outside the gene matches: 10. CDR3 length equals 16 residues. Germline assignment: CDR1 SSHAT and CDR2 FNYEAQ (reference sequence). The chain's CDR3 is CASKRLAGPQAYEQYF. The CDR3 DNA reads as TGTGCCAGCAAACGACTAGCGGGGCCCCAAGCCTACGAGCAGTACTTC.

The CDR3 loop is CASNEAGNANGNTIYF. The CDR3 region has the DNA TGTGCCAGCAACGAAGCAGGGAACGCTAACGGAAACACCATATATTTT. This sequence joins TRBV9 and TRBJ1-3; D is perhaps TRBD1 (5 bases). With 6 bases removed from V and 4 bases from J, the gap between germline ends came to 20 bases. CDR1 SGDLS and CDR2 YYNGEE come from the germline V gene. This CDR3 is built from 16 residues. Looking up the rest from reference TRBV9 and TRBJ1-3 gives the full variable domain: DSGVTQTPKHLITATGQRVTLRCSPRSGDLSVYWYQQSLDQGLQFLIQYYNGEERAKGNILERFSAQQFPDLHSELNLSSLELGDSALYFCASNEAGNANGNTIYFGEGSWLTVV.

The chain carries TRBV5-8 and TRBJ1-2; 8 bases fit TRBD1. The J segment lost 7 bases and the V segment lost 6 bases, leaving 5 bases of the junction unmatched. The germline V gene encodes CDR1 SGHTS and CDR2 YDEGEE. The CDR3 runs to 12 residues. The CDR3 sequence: CASTRTGTGYTF. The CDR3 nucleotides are TGTGCCAGCACCCGGACAGGGACTGGCTACACCTTC.

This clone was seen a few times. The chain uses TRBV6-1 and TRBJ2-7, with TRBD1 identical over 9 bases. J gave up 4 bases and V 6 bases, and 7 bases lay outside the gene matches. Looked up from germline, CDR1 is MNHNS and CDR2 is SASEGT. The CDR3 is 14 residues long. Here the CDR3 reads CASRRDRDIYEQYF. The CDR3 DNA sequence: TGTGCCAGCAGACGGGACAGGGACATTTACGAGCAGTACTTC.

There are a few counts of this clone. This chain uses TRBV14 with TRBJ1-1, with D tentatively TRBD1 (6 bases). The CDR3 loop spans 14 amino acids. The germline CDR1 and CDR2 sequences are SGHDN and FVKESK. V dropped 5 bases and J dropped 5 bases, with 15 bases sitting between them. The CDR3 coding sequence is TGTGCCAGCAGCGAATGGGGGCGGGAGACTGAAGCTTTCTTT. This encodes CASSEWGRETEAFF.

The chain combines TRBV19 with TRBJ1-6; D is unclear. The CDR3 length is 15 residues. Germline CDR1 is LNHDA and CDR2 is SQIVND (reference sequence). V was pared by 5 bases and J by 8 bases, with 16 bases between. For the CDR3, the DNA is TGTGCCAGTAGTGCATCCCGGGATTGGGATTCACCCCTCCACTTT. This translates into CASSASRDWDSPLHF.

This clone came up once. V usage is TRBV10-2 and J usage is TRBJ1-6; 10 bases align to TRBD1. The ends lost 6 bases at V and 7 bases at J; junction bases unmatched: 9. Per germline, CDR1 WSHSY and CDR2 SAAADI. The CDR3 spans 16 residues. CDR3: CASRIGTGAVNSPLHF. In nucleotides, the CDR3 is TGCGCCAGCAGAATCGGGACAGGGGCAGTCAATTCACCCCTCCACTTT.

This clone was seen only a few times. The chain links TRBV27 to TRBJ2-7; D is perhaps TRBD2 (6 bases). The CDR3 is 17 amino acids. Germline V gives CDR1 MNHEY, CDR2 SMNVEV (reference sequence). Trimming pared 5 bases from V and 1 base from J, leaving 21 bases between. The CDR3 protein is CASSPIGAGLGSYEQYF. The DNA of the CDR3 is TGTGCCAGCAGTCCCATAGGGGCGGGGTTGGGGTCCTACGAGCAGTACTTC.

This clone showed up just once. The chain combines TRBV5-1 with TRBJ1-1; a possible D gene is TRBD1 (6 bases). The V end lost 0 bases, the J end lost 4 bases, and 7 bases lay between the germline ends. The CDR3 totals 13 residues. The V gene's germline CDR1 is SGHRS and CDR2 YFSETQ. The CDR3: CASSLVRGTEAFF. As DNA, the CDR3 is TGCGCCAGCAGCTTGGTCAGGGGCACTGAAGCTTTCTTT.

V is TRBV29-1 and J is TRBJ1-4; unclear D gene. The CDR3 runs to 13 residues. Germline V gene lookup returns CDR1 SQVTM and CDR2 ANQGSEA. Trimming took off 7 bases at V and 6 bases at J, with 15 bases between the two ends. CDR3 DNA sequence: TGCAGCGCCTTGACTGACTGGTATGAAAAACTGTTTTTT. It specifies CSALTDWYEKLFF.

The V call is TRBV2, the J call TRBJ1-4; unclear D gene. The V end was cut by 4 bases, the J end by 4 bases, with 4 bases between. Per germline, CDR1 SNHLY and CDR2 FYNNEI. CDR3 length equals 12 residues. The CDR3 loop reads CASSVSNEKLFF. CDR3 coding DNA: TGTGCCAGCAGTGTCAGTAATGAAAAACTGTTTTTT.